Each of the 9 T cell receptor beta chains below was sequenced from the same sample in a study of low-dose radiotherapy and immunotherapy resistance in tumors. Regarding time point: before trial treatment. First-strand cDNA used TRAV- and TRBV-specific primers, covering alpha and beta chains. A roughly 20-cycle PCR with a constant-region primer and V-primer adapter amplified TCRs. Using its own MiXCR run on the reads, TCRdb lists one record per CDR3 protein. The sample has roughly 76,000 distinct CDR3 sequences, 18% seen once. This specimen was PBMCs, taken before treatment. These receptors originate from a male donor with prostate cancer.

This clonotype was observed many times. The gene calls are TRBV20-1 and TRBJ1-5; 10 nucleotides match TRBD1. Germline V gives CDR1 DFQATT, CDR2 SNEGSKA (reference sequence). CDR3 length: 14 residues. V dropped 5 bases and J dropped 6; count of bases not matched to a gene: 7. The DNA for the CDR3 is TGCAGTGCTGCACCGGGGACAGGGGCTCAGCCCCAGCATTTT. Its protein product is CSAAPGTGAQPQHF.

As for this clonotype: A far larger clone is just one base off, so this is likely a read error. The chain carries TRBV2 and TRBJ2-7; 9 bases are a match to TRBD2. Germline V gene data show CDR1 as SNHLY and CDR2 as FYNNEI. The junction had 19 bases not matched to a gene; V was cut back by 6 bases and J by 7 bases. The CDR3 is made up of 17 amino acids. CDR3 sequence reads: CASSPLAGEGIWNEQYF. As DNA, the CDR3 is TGTGCCAGCAGCCCCTTAGCGGGGGAGGGGATTTGGAATGAGCAGTACTTC.

This clonotype is a singleton in its sample. A far bigger clonotype differs at one base, so this is likely a read error. This chain connects TRBV11-2 to TRBJ2-1, with 9 bases lining up with TRBD2. Germline CDR1 reads SGHAT; CDR2 reads FQNNGV. The CDR3 is made up of 22 amino acids. V trimming: 1 base; J trimming: 13 bases; junction bases outside the gene matches: 32. The CDR3 DNA sequence: TGTGCCAGCAGCTTAGGCAGCGGTTACTGGATTAACGCGACTAGCGGACAAGAGACCCAGTTCTTC. It codes for CASSLGSGYWINATSGQETQFF. Drawing the rest from reference TRBV11-2 and TRBJ2-1, the complete variable domain is EAGVAQSPRYKIIEKRQSVAFWCNPISGHATLYWYQQILGQGPKLLIQFQNNGVVDDSQLPKDRFSAERLKGVDSTLKIQPAKLEDSAVYLCASSLGSGYWINATSGQETQFFGPGTRLTVL.

At least ten counts were recorded for this clonotype. The CDR3: CGVDSGGPLETQYF. CDR3 DNA: TGCGGGGTAGATAGCGGGGGGCCCCTAGAGACCCAGTACTTC. The V gene is TRBV20-1, the J gene TRBJ2-5; 10 nucleotides agree with TRBD2. The germline CDR1 and CDR2 sequences are DFQATT and SNEGSKA (reference sequence). CDR3 size: 14 residues.

This chain uses TRBV27 with TRBJ2-3, with 9 bases that match TRBD2. The CDR3 contains 15 residues. V shed 3 bases, J shed 3 bases, and the junction held 4 bases outside the gene matches. Germline V gene data show CDR1 as MNHEY and CDR2 as SMNVEV (reference sequence). Here the CDR3 DNA reads TGTGCCAGCAGTTTCCTGGGACTAGCAACAGATACGCAGTATTTT. This translates into CASSFLGLATDTQYF.

The chain uses TRBV2 and TRBJ2-7; 11 bases fit TRBD2. Germline CDR1 is SNHLY and CDR2 is FYNNEI. The CDR3 spans 14 residues. Trimming at V came to 6 bases and at J to 5 bases, leaving 6 bases not matched to a gene. The CDR3 nucleotides read TGTGCCAGCAGCATCCTAGCGGGAGGAGACGAGCAGTACTTC. Translated: CASSILAGGDEQYF.

This clonotype occurred many times. The V and J genes are TRBV7-6 and TRBJ2-1; possible D gene TRBD1, 6 bases. Germline V gene data show CDR1 as SGHVS and CDR2 as FNYEAQ. Trimming shortened V by 5 bases and J by 4 bases, and 21 bases separated the two germline ends. The CDR3 runs to 17 residues. The CDR3: CASSPAPVRGGYNEQFF. CDR3 sequence (DNA): TGTGCCAGCAGCCCAGCCCCGGTCAGAGGGGGTTACAATGAGCAGTTCTTC.

This clonotype was counted many times. This chain uses TRBV4-3 with TRBJ1-1, with D uncertain. Trimming stripped 1 base from V and 6 bases from J, with 15 bases between. Germline-derived CDR1 and CDR2 are LGHNA and YSLEER. The CDR3 spans 15 residues. CDR3 DNA sequence: TGCGCCAGCAGCCAAGGGACCTATAGGGCGCCTGAAGCTTTCTTT. It translates to CASSQGTYRAPEAFF.

This clonotype has at least ten counts. Here the CDR3 DNA reads TGCAGCGTTGTCCCCGGGACTAGCGGGATAGGGCAGTACTTC. Residues: CSVVPGTSGIGQYF. The rearrangement uses TRBV29-1 and TRBJ2-7; 13 bases agree with TRBD2. J gave up 9 bases and V 4 bases, and 9 bases lay outside the gene matches. This CDR3 is 14 amino acids long. Germline V gene lookup returns CDR1 SQVTM and CDR2 ANQGSEA.